These 25 T cell receptor beta chains were all obtained from the same sample, sequenced in a study of cytomegalovirus exposure and HLA in healthy donors. The primer mix had 60 Vbeta and 13 Jbeta primers. Assay: immunoSEQ multiplex PCR; the TCRdb copy retains only in-frame clones and omits some. The sample consists of around 87,000 clones, around three quarters of them appearing once. The source material was PBMCs. The source is a man in his forties in good health and CMV-seronegative.

The V gene is TRBV4-3, the J gene TRBJ2-7; 7 bases fit TRBD2. The CDR3 length is 15 residues. Germline trimming cut 0 bases from V and 3 bases from J; bases unmatched to any gene: 5. CDR1 and CDR2 from the germline V gene are LGHNA and YSLEER. The DNA for the CDR3 is TGCGCCAGCAGCCAAGAACTAGCGAGGAACTACGAGCAGTACTTC. Amino acids: CASSQELARNYEQYF.

This clone occurred a few times. This CDR3 is CASSLAGREGEKLFF. CDR3 DNA: TGTGCCAGCAGCTTAGCAGGCAGGGAGGGAGAAAAACTGTTTTTT. The chain employs TRBV7-9 and TRBJ1-4; TRBD1 is a possible D gene (5 bases). CDR1 and CDR2 (germline): SEHNR, FQNEAQ (reference sequence). The CDR3 covers 15 residues. V gave up 0 bases and J gave up 8 bases, with 13 bases separating them.

The sample holds a few counts of this clone. The V call is TRBV10-3, the J call TRBJ1-2; D is ambiguous. CDR1 and CDR2 (germline): ENHRY, SYGVKD. This CDR3 contains 14 residues. With 5 bases removed from V and 0 bases from J, the gap between germline ends came to 10 bases. This CDR3 is CAISFTDTNYGYTF. The CDR3 DNA is TGTGCCATCAGTTTTACAGACACTAACTATGGCTACACCTTC.

This clone has just one count. V is TRBV6-6 and J is TRBJ2-7, with 12 nucleotides matching TRBD1. V lost 6 bases to trimming and J lost 6 bases; unmatched junction nucleotides: 6. CDR1 MNHNY and CDR2 SVGAGI come from the germline V gene (reference sequence). CDR3 length: 14 residues. CDR3 sequence: CASSRGQGAREQYF. CDR3 in DNA: TGTGCCAGCAGCCGGGGACAGGGGGCCCGCGAGCAGTACTTC.

V is TRBV5-5 and J is TRBJ2-5; tentatively, D is TRBD1 (6 bases). The better agreement between TRBJ2-7 and the DNA end casts doubt on the J call. This CDR3 is built from 14 residues. Germline-derived CDR1 and CDR2 are SGHKS and YYEKEE (reference sequence). The CDR3 loop reads CASRTHRDWGEQYF. DNA of the CDR3: TGTGCCAGCAGGACTCACAGGGATTGGGGCGAGCAGTACTTC.

V gene TRBV28 combines with J gene TRBJ2-7; tentative D call: TRBD1 (6 bases). Germline values: CDR1 MDHEN, CDR2 SYDVKM. Trimming shortened V by 6 bases and J by 3 bases, and 21 bases separated the two germline ends. This CDR3 is 16 amino acids long. CDR3 DNA sequence: TGTGCCAGCAGCCCAACTATACCCGGGACACACTACGAGCAGTACTTC. Encoded protein: CASSPTIPGTHYEQYF.

The genes are TRBV18 and TRBJ1-6; tentatively, D is TRBD1 (5 bases). Trimming removed 6 bases at V and 10 bases at J, with 19 bases between. CDR3 size: 15 residues. The germline gives CDR1 KGHSH, CDR2 LQKENI. This CDR3 reads CASSQGRAEGSPLHF. The CDR3 DNA is TGTGCCAGCTCGCAGGGACGGGCGGAGGGATCACCCCTCCACTTT.

This clone has more than one count but fewer than ten. The chain is built from TRBV7-7 and TRBJ2-3; possibly TRBD2 for D (6 bases). The germline V gene encodes CDR1 SSHAT and CDR2 FNYEAQ (reference sequence). V shed 3 bases and J shed 4 bases, with 14 bases lying between them. This CDR3 is 15 amino acids long. The CDR3 DNA sequence: TGTGCCAGCAGCTTGGGCGGGGTAGTACCAGATACGCAGTATTTT. This sequence encodes CASSLGGVVPDTQYF.

V is TRBV19 and J is TRBJ2-5; 12 bases are a match to TRBD2. The CDR3 sequence is 17 residues long. CDR1 and CDR2 from the germline V gene are LNHDA and SQIVND (reference sequence). The V segment lost 5 bases and the J segment 7 bases; nucleotides outside the gene matches: 14. The CDR3 nucleotides are TGTGCCAGTAGTCCCGTTGGGGCTAGCGGGGGGGCGGGGACCCAGTACTTC. Its protein product is CASSPVGASGGAGTQYF.

This rearrangement joins TRBV4-1 to TRBJ1-4; tentatively, D is TRBD1 (6 bases). V shed 3 bases and J shed 0 bases, with 11 bases lying between them. There are 16 residues in the CDR3. CDR1 and CDR2 from the germline V gene are MGHRA and YSYEKL. The CDR3 here is CASSHRQDATNEKLFF. DNA of the CDR3: TGCGCCAGCAGCCACAGACAGGATGCAACTAATGAAAAACTGTTTTTT.

J is TRBJ2-7 and V is TRBV7-2; no firm D call. The germline gives CDR1 SGHTA, CDR2 FQGNSA. The V end was cut by 2 bases, the J end by 6 bases, with 20 bases between. The CDR3 contains 16 residues. CDR3 coding DNA: TGTGCCAGCAGCTTACTCGAGTCCGCTCGGTATTTCGAGCAGTACTTC. Translation gives CASSLLESARYFEQYF.

V and J are TRBV19 and TRBJ1-5; TRBD1 matches at 7 bases. V gave up 9 bases and J gave up 3 bases; unmatched junction bases: 5. Germline V gene sequence: CDR1 LNHDA, CDR2 SQIVND (reference sequence). This CDR3 has 13 amino acids. This CDR3 is CASQGQYNQPQHF. The CDR3 DNA follows: TGTGCCAGCCAGGGACAGTACAATCAGCCCCAGCATTTT.

The chain is built from TRBV19 and TRBJ1-2, with D unclear. CDR3 length: 12 amino acids. CDR1 LNHDA and CDR2 SQIVND come from the germline V gene (reference sequence). Trimming shortened V by 5 bases and J by 8 bases, and 12 bases separated the two germline ends. Here the CDR3 DNA reads TGTGCCAGTAGTCCTAGCCTGGGGGGCTACACCTTC. Encoded protein: CASSPSLGGYTF. Filled out from reference TRBV19 and TRBJ1-2, the complete variable domain reads DGGITQSPKYLFRKEGQNVTLSCEQNLNHDAMYWYRQDPGQGLRLIYYSQIVNDFQKGDIAEGYSVSREKKESFPLTVTSAQKNPTAFYLCASSPSLGGYTFGSGTRLTVV.

The chain is built from TRBV27 and TRBJ1-2; D may be TRBD1 (6 bases). This CDR3 comprises 13 residues. The V end was cut by 3 bases, the J end by 6 bases, with 11 bases between. Germline CDR1 MNHEY, CDR2 SMNVEV (reference sequence). The CDR3 nucleotides read TGTGCCAGCAGTTTCGGCACAGGGAATGGCTACACCTTC. Its protein is CASSFGTGNGYTF.

The rearrangement links TRBV29-1 to TRBJ1-1, with 8 bases that match TRBD1. The V and J ends lost 6 bases and 2 bases, in that order; junction bases with no gene match: 11. This CDR3 is 15 amino acids long. Per the germline V gene, CDR1 is SQVTM and CDR2 is ANQGSEA. The CDR3 spells CSVSNRGEGNTEAFF. CDR3 nucleotides: TGCAGCGTCAGCAACAGGGGGGAGGGAAACACTGAAGCTTTCTTT.

This clone turned up a few times. The rearrangement uses TRBV7-6 and TRBJ2-5; 9 bases are a match to TRBD1. Losses at the gene ends were 1 base for V and 2 bases for J; bases not matched to a gene: 5. CDR3 length equals 16 residues. Germline CDR1 SGHVS, CDR2 FNYEAQ. Here the CDR3 reads CASSLGDRAPQETQYF. CDR3 nucleotides: TGTGCCAGCAGCTTAGGGGACAGGGCCCCTCAAGAGACCCAGTACTTC.

The chain combines TRBV4-2 with TRBJ1-2; D unclear. Germline loops: CDR1 LGHNA, CDR2 YNFKEQ. This CDR3 has 15 amino acids. Trimming cost V 0 bases and J 7 bases, with 15 bases left between them. CDR3 sequence: CASSQDEGWAGGYTF. The CDR3 nucleotides read TGTGCCAGCAGCCAAGATGAGGGATGGGCCGGTGGCTACACCTTC.

This clone was seen only a few times. This sequence joins TRBV7-8 and TRBJ1-5; D is unresolved. The germline V and J ends were trimmed by 3 bases and 0 bases, with 9 bases remaining between them. The V gene's germline CDR1 is SGHVS and CDR2 FQNEAQ. This CDR3 is built from 15 residues. The CDR3 region is CASSLVENSNQPQHF. The CDR3 DNA is TGTGCCAGCAGCTTGGTGGAGAATAGCAATCAGCCCCAGCATTTT.

This clone was recorded only once. V is TRBV5-6 and J is TRBJ1-1; 7 nucleotides align to TRBD1. The V segment lost 3 bases and the J segment 8 bases; nucleotides outside the gene matches: 10. Germline CDR1 reads SGHDT; CDR2 reads YYEEEE. The CDR3 loop spans 14 amino acids. The DNA of the CDR3 is TGTGCCAGCAGCTGGCACGGGACAGTAACCGAAGCTTTCTTT. Translated: CASSWHGTVTEAFF.

V gene TRBV27 combines with J gene TRBJ2-1; D possibly corresponds to TRBD2 (5 bases). With 0 bases removed from V and 12 bases from J, the gap between germline ends came to 15 bases. Germline assignment: CDR1 MNHEY and CDR2 SMNVEV (reference sequence). The CDR3 sequence is 14 residues long. CDR3 protein: CASSLSVGMVLQFF. The CDR3 DNA is TGTGCCAGCAGTTTATCGGTCGGGATGGTGTTGCAGTTCTTC.

The rearrangement uses TRBV4-1 and TRBJ2-1; D call uncertain. The CDR3 is 16 amino acids. The germline CDR1 and CDR2 sequences are MGHRA and YSYEKL. Trimming left V 3 bases short and J 6 bases short, with 18 bases between. The CDR3 sequence is CASSHVTPLLSNEQFF. The CDR3 nucleotides are TGCGCCAGCAGCCACGTTACCCCTCTTCTAAGCAATGAGCAGTTCTTC.

There are a few counts of this clone. The chain uses TRBV9 and TRBJ2-7, with 7 bases lining up with TRBD1. V lost 4 bases to trimming and J lost 0 bases; unmatched junction nucleotides: 10. CDR1 and CDR2 (germline): SGDLS, YYNGEE. This CDR3 comprises 16 residues. The CDR3 loop reads CASSPRQGLSSYEQYF. The DNA of the CDR3 is TGTGCCAGCAGCCCCAGACAGGGTTTATCCTCCTACGAGCAGTACTTC.

The chain joins TRBV6-6 to TRBJ2-3, with 8 nucleotides matching TRBD2. V lost 0 bases and J lost 4; bases outside the gene matches: 6. The CDR3 extends over 16 amino acids. Germline V gene sequence: CDR1 MNHNY, CDR2 SVGAGI (reference sequence). The CDR3 reads CASSYSTGGASDTQYF. The DNA of the CDR3 is TGTGCCAGCAGTTACTCGACCGGGGGGGCATCAGATACGCAGTATTTT.

The chain combines TRBV7-7 with TRBJ2-5; 7 bases are a match to TRBD2. There are 15 residues in the CDR3. The germline V gene has CDR1 SSHAT and CDR2 FNYEAQ (reference sequence). V shed 5 bases and J 8 bases; nucleotides not matched to a gene: 14. CDR3: CASSPSLTSALTQYF. The CDR3 DNA reads TGTGCCAGCAGCCCCAGCCTCACTAGCGCCCTCACCCAGTACTTC.

The CDR3 bases are TGTGCCAGCAGCTCGGGGTCCTACAATGAGCAGTTCTTC. It translates to CASSSGSYNEQFF. V is TRBV28 and J is TRBJ2-1; D is perhaps TRBD2 (5 bases). Germline CDR1 MDHEN, CDR2 SYDVKM. V was trimmed by 6 bases and J by 1 base, leaving 7 bases between them. The CDR3 runs 13 residues.